Listed below are T cell receptor beta chains from one sample, sequenced in a study of CD8+ T cells in alopecia areata. The protocol was immunoSEQ multiplex PCR, while the TCRdb copy is restricted to in-frame clones and leaves out a portion. The data show about 200,000 clones, 50% to 60% seen once. The material was CD4+ T cells sorted from blood, obtained at week 0. These receptors originate from a human donor with alopecia areata. The CDR3 runs from the conserved cysteine through the conserved F or W. Each record gives: clone size, J gene, V gene, D gene, CDR3 DNA, CDR3 protein. D genes are given only for firm matches. Clone size is stated in some rows and not others, as once, few, many or a class when expanded.

-,TRBJ1-1,TRBV7-2,TRBD1,TGTGCCAGCAGCTTAGAGGGGGCTGACACTGAAGCTTTCTTT,CASSLEGADTEAFF
-,TRBJ2-1,TRBV25-1,TRBD2,TGTGCCAGCAGTCCCCCGGGGGGACTAGCGGCTTACAATGAGCAGTTCTTC,CASSPPGGLAAYNEQFF
-,TRBJ2-1,TRBV7-2,-,TGTGCCAGCAGCTTAAGGGGACGGGGGCTTGTCAATGAGCAGTTCTTC,CASSLRGRGLVNEQFF
-,TRBJ2-5,TRBV4-2,TRBD2,TGTGCCAGCAGCCAAGGAACGGCTAGCGGGCAAGAGACCCAGTACTTC,CASSQGTASGQETQYF
-,TRBJ1-4,TRBV5-6,-,TGTGCCAGCAGCTCTGGACGAGGAGAAAAACTGTTTTTT,CASSSGRGEKLFF
-,TRBJ1-1,TRBV6-5,-,TGTGCCAGCAGGGACCGAGGGGGGAACACTGAAGCTTTCTTT,CASRDRGGNTEAFF
few,TRBJ2-5,TRBV7-9,-,TGTGCCAGCAGCGGGGAAAGCCAGTACTTC,CASSGESQYF
-,TRBJ1-2,TRBV6-5,TRBD1,TGTGCCAGCAGTTACGAGGGGGCGGATGGCTACACCTTC,CASSYEGADGYTF
-,TRBJ2-1,TRBV6-6,-,TGTGCCAGCAGTTCTGCAGGTGGCTCCTACAATGAGCAGTTCTTC,CASSSAGGSYNEQFF
-,TRBJ1-5,TRBV2,-,TGTGCCAGCAGTGTAAGTCAGCCCCAGCATTTT,CASSVSQPQHF
-,TRBJ2-2,TRBV7-2,-,TGTGCCAGCAGCTTAGAAAATCCCGGGGAGCTGTTTTTT,CASSLENPGELFF
-,TRBJ2-3,TRBV4-1,-,TGCGCCAGCAGCCAAGTTCTGGGTACGCAGTATTTT,CASSQVLGTQYF
-,TRBJ2-2,TRBV25-1,TRBD2,TGTGCCAGCAGTCCTAGCGGGGGCTTTAACACCGGGGAGCTGTTTTTT,CASSPSGGFNTGELFF
-,TRBJ1-5,TRBV25-1,-,TGTGCCAGCAGTGCAGCCACAGGAGGCAATCAGCCCCAGCATTTT,CASSAATGGNQPQHF
-,TRBJ1-1,TRBV29-1,-,TGCAGCGTTGAGAGGCGTTTGAACACTGAAGCTTTCTTT,CSVERRLNTEAFF
many,TRBJ1-4,TRBV30,-,TGTGCCTGTTACAGGACAACTAATGAAAAACTGTTTTTT,CACYRTTNEKLFF
-,TRBJ1-5,TRBV19,TRBD1,TGTGCCAGTAGCCGGACAGGGCACGGGCAGCCCCAGCATTTT,CASSRTGHGQPQHF
-,TRBJ2-1,TRBV15,-,TGTGCCACGACAGGCAGGGAGTGGGGTGAGCAGTTCTTC,CATTGREWGEQFF
-,TRBJ1-1,TRBV19,-,TGTGCCAGTAGTTGGACAGAAGACACTGAAGCTTTCTTT,CASSWTEDTEAFF
-,TRBJ2-3,TRBV5-6,-,TGTGCCAGCAGTTACTTTAGCACAGATACGCAGTATTTT,CASSYFSTDTQYF
-,TRBJ2-1,TRBV2,-,TGTGCCAGCAGTCCCAGGACTATTTTGAATGAGCAGTTCTTC,CASSPRTILNEQFF
-,TRBJ2-2,TRBV5-1,-,TGCGCCAGCAGCTTGGGGTCGGCAGATGATCTCACCGGGGAGCTGTTTTTT,CASSLGSADDLTGELFF
few,TRBJ2-5,TRBV5-5,TRBD1,TGTGCCAGCAGCTTGGCGGACAGGGGGCTGGAGCAGTACTTC,CASSLADRGLEQYF
-,TRBJ2-6,TRBV29-1,TRBD1,TGCAGCGTTCCGTCAGGGGGCTTGGCTGGGGCCAACGTCCTGACTTTC,CSVPSGGLAGANVLTF
few,TRBJ1-2,TRBV4-1,-,TGCGCCAGCAGCCGCACCGAGACAGGATCCTACACCTTC,CASSRTETGSYTF
-,TRBJ1-6,TRBV30,TRBD1,TGTGCCTGGAGTGTTGCGGGACAGCGAAATTCACCCCTCCACTTT,CAWSVAGQRNSPLHF
few,TRBJ1-1,TRBV29-1,-,TGCAGCGTCGCTGCGATAGGGAACACTGAAGCTTTCTTT,CSVAAIGNTEAFF
-,TRBJ2-7,TRBV4-1,-,TGCGCCAGCAGTTTAGAGCCGGGCTACGAGCAGTACTTC,CASSLEPGYEQYF
-,TRBJ1-1,TRBV7-9,-,TGTGCCAGCAGCGTCCGAGAGAACACTGAAGCTTTCTTT,CASSVRENTEAFF
-,TRBJ2-6,TRBV9,-,TGTGCCAGCAGCGTAGTCAACTCTGGGGCCAACGTCCTGACTTTC,CASSVVNSGANVLTF
-,TRBJ1-1,TRBV19,-,TGTGCCAGTAGTATAGGGGGAGACATGAACACTGAAGCTTTCTTT,CASSIGGDMNTEAFF
-,TRBJ2-7,TRBV29-1,-,TGCAGCGTCGGAGGGACCGTAACCTACGAGCAGTACTTC,CSVGGTVTYEQYF
-,TRBJ1-2,TRBV7-9,-,TGTGCCAGCAGTCGACAGCGGAGCTATGGCTACACCTTC,CASSRQRSYGYTF
-,TRBJ2-2,TRBV29-1,TRBD1,TGCAGCGTTGTCTACCAGGGGGCCGGGGAGCTGTTTTTT,CSVVYQGAGELFF
few,TRBJ2-1,TRBV14,TRBD2,TGTGCCAGCAGCCAAGGAGGCGGGGGTTACAATGAGCAGTTCTTC,CASSQGGGGYNEQFF
-,TRBJ2-3,TRBV6-5,TRBD2,TGTGCCAGCAGTTATGGCCGGGGGGGAGATACGCAGTATTTT,CASSYGRGGDTQYF
-,TRBJ2-2,TRBV4-1,-,TGCGCCAGCAGCCCCCGGGGCCTAAACACCGGGGAGCTGTTTTTT,CASSPRGLNTGELFF
once,TRBJ2-3,TRBV4-1,TRBD2,TGCGCCAGCAGCCAAGTCGGACTAGCGGAGTCTAGCACAGATACGCAGTATTTT,CASSQVGLAESSTDTQYF
once,TRBJ1-2,TRBV29-1,TRBD1,TGCAGCGTTGAATCCGACTTACAGGGGATCGGTGGCTACACCTTC,CSVESDLQGIGGYTF
few,TRBJ1-6,TRBV4-1,TRBD1,TGCGCCAGCAGCCAAGGGGCTCAGGGGGCCGATAATTCACCCCTCCACTTT,CASSQGAQGADNSPLHF